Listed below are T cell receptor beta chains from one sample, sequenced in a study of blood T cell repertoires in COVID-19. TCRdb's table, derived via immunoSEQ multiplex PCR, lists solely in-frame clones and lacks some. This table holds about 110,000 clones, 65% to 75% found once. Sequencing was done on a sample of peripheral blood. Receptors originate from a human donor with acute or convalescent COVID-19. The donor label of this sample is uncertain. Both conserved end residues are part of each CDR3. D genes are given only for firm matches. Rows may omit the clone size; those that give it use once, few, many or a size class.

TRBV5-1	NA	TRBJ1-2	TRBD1	TGCGCCAGCAGCCCCGACAGGGGCCGTGGCTACACCTTC	CASSPDRGRGYTF
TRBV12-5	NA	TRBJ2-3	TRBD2	TGTGCTAGTGGTTTGGTACCACTAGCGGGGGGGCGGGTGGCAGATACGCAGTATTTT	CASGLVPLAGGRVADTQYF
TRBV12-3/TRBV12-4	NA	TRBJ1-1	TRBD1	TGTGCCAGCAGTCTAGGGGGCAACACTGAAGCTTTCTTT	CASSLGGNTEAFF
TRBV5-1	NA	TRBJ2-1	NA	TGCGCCAGCAGCTTGGGTCCGACAGTCGACAATGAGCAGTTCTTC	CASSLGPTVDNEQFF
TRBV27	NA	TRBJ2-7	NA	TGTGCCAGCAGTTGGGCGATGAAGGGGATCTACGAGCAGTACTTC	CASSWAMKGIYEQYF
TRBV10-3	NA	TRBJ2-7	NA	TGTGCCATCAGCCCTCAGAGGGGGACCCCCTACGAGCAGTACTTC	CAISPQRGTPYEQYF
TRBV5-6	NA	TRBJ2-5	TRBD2	TGTGCCAGCAGCTTGGCTTTCGGGACTAGCGTTAGAGAGACCCAGTACTTC	CASSLAFGTSVRETQYF
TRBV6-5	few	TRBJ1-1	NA	TGTGCCAGCAGTTACGTGGGCAGGGTCACTGAAGCTTTCTTT	CASSYVGRVTEAFF
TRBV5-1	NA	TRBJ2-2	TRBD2	TGCGCCAGCAGCTTGGTTCTTCCGGGACTAGATCGAAAGAACACCGGGGAGCTGTTTTTT	CASSLVLPGLDRKNTGELFF
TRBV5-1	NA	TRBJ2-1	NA	TGCGCCAGCACTCAACTTGACATATTATCCTACAATGAGCAGTTCTTC	CASTQLDILSYNEQFF
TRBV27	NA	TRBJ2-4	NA	TGTGCCAGCAGTTTCCGCGGACAGCTAGCCAAAAACATTCAGTACTTC	CASSFRGQLAKNIQYF
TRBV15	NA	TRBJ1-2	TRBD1	TGTGCCACCAGCAGGGGGACAGGGGACTATGGCTACACCTTC	CATSRGTGDYGYTF
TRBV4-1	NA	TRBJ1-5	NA	TGCGCCAGCAGCCAAGGACAATATAGCAATCAGCCCCAGCATTTT	CASSQGQYSNQPQHF
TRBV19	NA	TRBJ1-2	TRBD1	TGTGCCAGTAGTCCAACCGGGACAGAGGACTATGGCTACACCTTC	CASSPTGTEDYGYTF
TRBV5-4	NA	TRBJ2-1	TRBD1	TGTGCCAGCAGCTCCCGGACAGGACCCTCCTACAATGAGCAGTTCTTC	CASSSRTGPSYNEQFF
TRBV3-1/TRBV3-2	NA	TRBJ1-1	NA	TGTGCCAGCAGCCAAGAGGTCCGCGGAACTGAAGCTTTCTTT	CASSQEVRGTEAFF
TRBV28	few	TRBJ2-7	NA	TGTGCCAGCGCCCTGAGGAGGAGTTCCTACGAGCAGTACTTC	CASALRRSSYEQYF
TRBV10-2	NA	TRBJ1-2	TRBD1	TGCGCCAGCAGCGGACAGGGACTCGATGGCTACACCTTC	CASSGQGLDGYTF